These 32 T cell receptor beta chains were all obtained from the same sample, sequenced in a study of tumor and adjacent non-tumor tissue in lung cancer. Three rounds of nested PCR, following a modified ARM-PCR protocol, produced the TCRbeta library. One entry per CDR3 protein, called by TCRdb with MiXCR from the multiplex PCR reads. The data contain 65,000 to 90,000 distinct CDR3 sequences, around 80% of them singletons. This sample's RNA came from whole unsorted tissue. The sample comprised lung tumor tissue. The receptors come from a woman between 45 and 60 years old with non-small cell lung cancer.

V usage is TRBV20-1 and J usage is TRBJ2-1, with D possibly matching TRBD2 (6 bases). The V gene lost 7 bases and the J gene lost 13 bases, with 23 bases spanning the gap. The CDR3 consists of 13 residues. Germline lookup yields CDR1 DFQATT and CDR2 SNEGSKA (reference sequence). The CDR3, as DNA: TGCAGTGTTATAACACTAGCAATGGGTGAACAGTTCTTC. This gives the protein CSVITLAMGEQFF.

In its sample, this clonotype was seen a few times. The junction does not match germline at one end; this may be a read error. The chain combines TRBV12-3 or TRBV12-4 with TRBJ2-1; 7 bases agree with TRBD2. CDR3 length: 13 residues. The CDR3 DNA sequence: TGTGCCAGTAGCCGACTAGCAGAGAATGAGAAGTTCTTC. Protein sequence: CASSRLAENEKFF.

Of note for this clonotype: The CDR3 end shows no conserved phenylalanine or tryptophan, and so a read error is likely. It is unclear where the CDR3 begins or ends on the DNA, so no DNA is shown, and the CDR3 is as TCRdb lists it. J is TRBJ2-5 and V is TRBV20-1; TRBD2, the D gene given by the table, was not confirmed from the DNA. The germline gives CDR1 DFQATT, CDR2 SNEGSKA (reference sequence). The CDR3 is 15 amino acids long, termini counted. This chain's CDR3 is CSARDSVGGLETPYS.

As to this clonotype: Compared with germline, one end of the junction differs, possibly owing to a read error. The J gene is TRBJ2-7, the V gene TRBV6-2 or TRBV6-3; 7 bases align to TRBD1. Germline CDR1 reads MNHEY; CDR2 reads SVGEGT. The CDR3 runs to 14 residues. Written as DNA, the CDR3 is TGTGCCAGCACCCCCACAGGGGATTGGTACGAGCTGTACTTC. This codes for CASTPTGDWYELYF.

As concerns this clonotype: One junction end disagrees with the germline gene, perhaps due to a read error. This chain uses TRBV20-1 with TRBJ2-1; no clear D gene. CDR1 and CDR2 (germline): DFQATT, SNEGSKA (reference sequence). This CDR3 has 12 residues. The CDR3 region is CSAPIVNNEKFF. CDR3 in DNA: TGCAGTGCCCCTATAGTGAACAATGAGAAGTTCTTC.

This clonotype was observed once. The chain recombines TRBV6-6 with TRBJ1-6; D unclear. Trimming cost V 1 base and J 5 bases, with 12 bases left between them. The germline V gene has CDR1 MNHNY and CDR2 SVGAGI (reference sequence). The CDR3 is 16 amino acids. As DNA, the CDR3 is TGTGCCAGCAGTTACTTGTTATCAAACCATAATTCACCCCTCCACTTT. Protein product: CASSYLLSNHNSPLHF.

The chain couples TRBV29-1 to TRBJ1-5, with D uncertain. The CDR3 is made up of 13 amino acids. V lost 5 bases to trimming and J lost 14 bases, with 22 bases between them. Germline CDR1 is SQVTM and CDR2 is ANQGSEA. CDR3: CSVTPRLHQLKHF. The CDR3 nucleotides read TGCAGCGTTACACCAAGGCTCCATCAGCTCAAGCATTTT.

A word on this clonotype: The missing conserved phenylalanine or tryptophan at the end of this CDR3 makes a read error likely. The genes are TRBV6-2 or TRBV6-3 and TRBJ2-3, with 8 bases aligning to TRBD1. This CDR3 contains 16 residues. V trimming: 0 bases; J trimming: 6 bases; junction bases outside the gene matches: 8. CDR1 is MNHEY, CDR2 SVGEGT, per germline. Here the CDR3 DNA reads TGTGCCAGCAGTTACTCTGGGACAGGAGGCTGGGATACGCAGTATCTT. Encoded protein: CASSYSGTGGWDTQYL.

The chain uses TRBV10-3 and TRBJ1-4, with 7 bases aligning to TRBD1. J gave up 8 bases and V 2 bases, and 8 bases lay outside the gene matches. Germline CDR1 reads ENHRY; CDR2 reads SYGVKD. CDR3 length: 15 residues. Written as DNA, the CDR3 is TGTGCCATCAGTGAGCACACAGGGGTAGGGGAAAAACTGTTTTTT. It specifies CAISEHTGVGEKLFF.

The rearrangement joins TRBV12-3 or TRBV12-4 to TRBJ2-1, with TRBD2 as a possible D gene (6 bases). This CDR3 comprises 15 residues. Trimming removed 5 bases from V and 14 bases from J, with 25 bases in between. This CDR3 is CASSPSDSSYNEKFF. The CDR3 DNA reads as TGTGCCAGCAGTCCTAGCGATTCGTCCTACAACGAGAAGTTCTTC.

The chain uses TRBV20-1 and TRBJ2-1; D gene unclear. The CDR3 length is 11 residues. Per germline, CDR1 DFQATT and CDR2 SNEGSKA (reference sequence). V shed 7 bases and J shed 13 bases, with 17 bases lying between them. This chain's CDR3 is CSVPVGNLQFF. The CDR3 DNA follows: TGCAGTGTTCCAGTTGGGAACCTCCAGTTCTTC.

Concerning this clonotype: The CDR3 does not end in the conserved phenylalanine or tryptophan, so this is likely a read error. V and J are TRBV11-2 and TRBJ2-1; D is unclear. The CDR3 sequence is 12 residues long. Germline V lookup: CDR1 SGHAT, CDR2 FQNNGV. The CDR3 nucleotides read TGCTCCAGCAGCCCCTCCGGATATGAGCAGTTCCTC. It translates to CSSSPSGYEQFL.

Of note for this clonotype: One end of the junction varies from germline; a read error may be responsible. The chain joins TRBV29-1 to TRBJ1-2; D uncertain. Germline-derived CDR1 and CDR2 are SQVTM and ANQGSEA. The CDR3 is 11 amino acids. The CDR3 nucleotides are TGCAGCGTTGTTCTGGACCATGGATACTCCTTC. This gives the protein CSVVLDHGYSF.

A remark on this clonotype: One junction end disagrees with the germline gene, perhaps due to a read error. The chain uses TRBV6-2 or TRBV6-3 and TRBJ1-4; possible D gene TRBD1, 6 bases. Germline CDR1 MNHEY, CDR2 SVGEGT. CDR3 length equals 14 residues. CDR3 protein: CTSSYGGLGEELFF. As DNA, the CDR3 is TGTACCAGCAGTTACGGGGGCCTGGGTGAAGAACTGTTTTTT.

In its sample, this clonotype was seen a few times. The J gene is TRBJ2-3, the V gene TRBV6-5; TRBD1 aligns across 7 bases. Germline values: CDR1 MNHEY, CDR2 SVGAGI. CDR3 length equals 15 residues. V trimming: 5 bases; J trimming: 5 bases; junction bases outside the gene matches: 10. The DNA for the CDR3 is TGTGCCAGCAGTCGGACAGGAAGGGACATAGATACGCAGTATTTT. This encodes CASSRTGRDIDTQYF.

This clonotype has a handful of counts. The chain recombines TRBV6-1 with TRBJ2-1; TRBD1 aligns across 8 bases. This CDR3 has 16 residues. Germline-derived CDR1 and CDR2 are MNHNS and SASEGT. Trimming at V came to 6 bases and at J to 13 bases, leaving 20 bases not matched to a gene. For the CDR3, the DNA is TGTGCCAGCAGCGCCCCAGGGGGCGGAGAGATCAATGGTCAGTTCTTC. This codes for CASSAPGGGEINGQFF.

With respect to this clonotype: A read error may explain this, as a much larger clone is one base away. Since no conserved phenylalanine or tryptophan closes the CDR3, a read error is the likely cause. The chain recombines TRBV5-1 with TRBJ2-1; D may be TRBD1 or TRBD2 (5 bases each). V dropped 1 base and J dropped 7 bases, with 12 bases sitting between them. Germline V gene data show CDR1 as SGHRS and CDR2 as YFSETQ. The CDR3 spans 14 residues. The CDR3 loop is CASSLQGRRNEQFY. DNA of the CDR3: TGCGCCAGCAGCTTGCAGGGACGGAGGAATGAGCAGTTCTAC.

Comment on this clonotype: The junction differs from germline at one of its ends, possibly a read error. The chain couples TRBV20-1 to TRBJ2-7; D might be TRBD2 (6 bases). Germline lookup yields CDR1 DFQATT and CDR2 SNEGSKA (reference sequence). The CDR3 totals 13 residues. The CDR3 bases are TGCACTGCTAGCCCGCGGGGCTCCTACGAACAGTACTTC. As protein: CTASPRGSYEQYF.

For this clonotype: One end of the junction does not line up with germline, which may come from a read error. The gene calls are TRBV30 and TRBJ1-1; D is unclear. Germline V gives CDR1 GTSNPN, CDR2 SVGIG (reference sequence). CDR3 length equals 14 residues. CDR3 protein: CAWSLLPLGNQAFF. DNA for the CDR3: TGTGCCTGGAGCCTACTACCCCTCGGGAACCAAGCTTTCTTC.

As for this clonotype: No conserved phenylalanine or tryptophan is present at the end of the CDR3, so a read error is the likely explanation. The chain employs TRBV11-2 and TRBJ2-7; D is unclear. Trimming left V 6 bases short and J 1 base short, with 16 bases between. The CDR3 consists of 15 residues. CDR1 SGHAT and CDR2 FQNNGV come from the germline V gene. The CDR3 DNA reads as TGTGCCAGCAGATTATCTCCGAGTCCATCCTACGAGCAGTACTTA. Translated, it gives CASRLSPSPSYEQYL.

CDR3 sequence reads: CASCQDRSQETQYF. The DNA of the CDR3 is TGTGCCAGCTGCCAGGACAGGAGCCAGGAGACCCAGTACTTC. The gene calls are TRBV11-3 and TRBJ2-5; 7 bases fit TRBD1. V trimming: 8 bases; J trimming: 5 bases; junction bases outside the gene matches: 11. Germline CDR1 is SGHNT and CDR2 is YENEEA. This CDR3 comprises 14 residues.

As for this clonotype: The junction departs from the called germline gene at one end, perhaps through a read error. The chain uses TRBV11-2 and TRBJ2-2; 9 nucleotides match TRBD2. The CDR3 length is 15 residues. Per germline, CDR1 SGHAT and CDR2 FQNNGV. CDR3 nucleotides: TGTGCCAGCAGTTTAGCGGGAGCTCAAGCCGGGGAGCCGTTTTTT. This encodes CASSLAGAQAGEPFF.

On this clonotype: Sequence at one end of the junction differs from germline and may be a read error. The chain links TRBV30 to TRBJ2-6, with D perhaps matching TRBD1 or TRBD2 (5 bases each). Germline V lookup: CDR1 GTSNPN, CDR2 SVGIG (reference sequence). This CDR3 is 14 amino acids long. CDR3 protein: CAWGRGAEAKVLTF. Here the CDR3 DNA reads TGTGCCTGGGGTAGAGGGGCTGAGGCCAAGGTCCTGACTTTC.

In regard to this clonotype: Since no conserved phenylalanine or tryptophan closes the CDR3, a read error is the likely cause. The chain has TRBV6-5 and TRBJ2-1; D perhaps matches TRBD1 (5 bases). This CDR3 is 16 amino acids long. Germline CDR1 MNHEY, CDR2 SVGAGI. The CDR3 DNA sequence: TGTGCCAGGAGTTACTCTTCCGGTCAGGGATATAATGAGCAGTTCTCC. It is translated as CARSYSSGQGYNEQFS.

This clonotype was seen just once. This could be a read error, since a much larger clone is one nucleotide away. The J gene is TRBJ2-7, the V gene TRBV18, with 12 bases matching TRBD2. CDR3 size: 18 residues. Germline loops: CDR1 KGHSH, CDR2 LQKENI. CDR3 nucleotides: TGTGCCAACTCACCCCGGCGACTAGCGGGAGACGCCGCCGACGAGCAGTACTTC. This translates into CANSPRRLAGDAADEQYF.

This chain uses TRBV11-1 with TRBJ2-3; D gene ambiguous. V lost 1 base and J 1 base, leaving 9 bases between the germline ends. Germline CDR1 is SGHAT and CDR2 is FQDESV (reference sequence). This CDR3 is 15 amino acids long. CDR3 in amino acids: CASSLEGRGTDTQYF. The DNA for the CDR3 is TGTGCCAGCAGCTTAGAGGGTCGTGGCACAGATACGCAGTATTTT.

The genes are TRBV29-1 and TRBJ2-1, with unresolved D. Trimming removed 1 base from V and 10 bases from J, with 11 bases in between. Germline CDR1 is SQVTM and CDR2 is ANQGSEA. There are 12 residues in the CDR3. Here the CDR3 DNA reads TGCAGCGTTGAAGTCGAGGCAGTGGAGCAGTTCTTC. Translated, it gives CSVEVEAVEQFF.

This clonotype was picked up a small number of times. A read error may be the cause here, since a much bigger clone is one base away. This chain links TRBV28 with TRBJ2-5; D possibly corresponds to TRBD1 (6 bases). With 4 bases removed from V and 9 bases from J, the gap between germline ends came to 15 bases. This CDR3 contains 13 residues. Germline values: CDR1 MDHEN, CDR2 SYDVKM. CDR3 in DNA: TGTGCCAGCAGTTCCTGGGACAAGGAGGCCCAGTACTTC. Its translation is CASSSWDKEAQYF.

In regard to this clonotype: One end of the junction does not line up with germline, which may come from a read error. The DNA for the CDR3 is TGCAGTGTTGAAGATCGCCATCGGGCCTCCTACAATGAGCAGTTCTTC. The encoded protein is CSVEDRHRASYNEQFF. The V gene is TRBV29-1, the J gene TRBJ2-1, with D unclear. The CDR3 covers 16 residues. The germline V gene encodes CDR1 SQVTM and CDR2 ANQGSEA.

A remark on this clonotype: One junction end does not reproduce the germline sequence, and a read error may be involved. V usage is TRBV29-1 and J usage is TRBJ1-5, with TRBD1 identical over 9 bases. CDR3 size: 14 residues. Germline V CDR1 and CDR2: SQVTM, ANQGSEA. The CDR3 DNA reads TGCGGCGTAGTGGACAGGGGAGGGTTTAATGCCCAGCACTTT. This encodes CGVVDRGGFNAQHF.

The rearrangement uses TRBV6-5 and TRBJ2-7; 7 nucleotides match TRBD1. Germline V lookup: CDR1 MNHEY, CDR2 SVGAGI. The CDR3 is 14 residues long. V shed 6 bases and J 8 bases; nucleotides not matched to a gene: 13. CDR3 DNA: TGTGCCAGCAGATGGGACAGTCGGACTTGCAAGCAGTACTTC. It encodes CASRWDSRTCKQYF.

This clonotype was observed a single time. The germline gene is not matched at one end of the junction; a read error may be the cause. The V call is TRBV20-1, the J call TRBJ2-1; D uncertain. CDR1 DFQATT and CDR2 SNEGSKA come from the germline V gene (reference sequence). The CDR3 consists of 16 residues. CDR3 DNA sequence: TGCAGTGCTAGAGAGATGAGTAACTCTGATCTCGGCAAGCAGTTTTTC. It codes for CSAREMSNSDLGKQFF.